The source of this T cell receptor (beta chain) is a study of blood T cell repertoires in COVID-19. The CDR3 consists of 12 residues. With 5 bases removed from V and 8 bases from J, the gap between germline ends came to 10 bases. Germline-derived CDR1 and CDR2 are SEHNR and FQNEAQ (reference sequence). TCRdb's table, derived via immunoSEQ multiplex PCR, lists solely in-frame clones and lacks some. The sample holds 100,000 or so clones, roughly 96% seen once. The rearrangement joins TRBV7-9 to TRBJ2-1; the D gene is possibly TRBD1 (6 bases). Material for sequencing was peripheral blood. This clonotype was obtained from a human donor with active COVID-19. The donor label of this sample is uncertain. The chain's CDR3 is CASSPQGDEQFF. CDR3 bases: TGTGCCAGCAGCCCACAGGGCGATGAGCAGTTCTTC.